This T cell receptor beta chain was identified during a study of CD8 T cells in ankylosing spondylitis. This clonotype has more than one count but fewer than ten. Its antigen is as yet unknown. Its ends do not fully match the called genes, so a read error is possible. General study points: In ankylosing spondylitis patients, matched synovial fluid reportedly showed significant enrichment of disease-linked clones. As for the disease-linked clones, they showed a CD8+ phenotype and occurred at relatively low frequencies in peripheral blood.

Using quantitative 5'-RACE with molecular barcodes, the authors made TCR beta libraries. TCRdb itself ran the 5' RACE reads through MiXCR, one entry per CDR3 protein. The table shows 150,000 to 200,000 distinct CDR3 sequences, with approximately 18% occurring only once. This CDR3 is built from 12 residues. Germline-derived CDR1 and CDR2 are SNHLY and FYNNEI. The sequencing input was blood, either unsorted or a sorted T cell fraction (not recorded which). This rearrangement joins TRBV2 to TRBJ2-2, with 7 bases lining up with TRBD2. This sequence originates from a male donor aged 10-35 years with ankylosing spondylitis or in good health (not recorded which). The CDR3 here is CASSEGGAPRVF. The CDR3 DNA follows: TGTGCCAGCAGTGAGGGAGGGGCCCCCCGGGTTTTT.